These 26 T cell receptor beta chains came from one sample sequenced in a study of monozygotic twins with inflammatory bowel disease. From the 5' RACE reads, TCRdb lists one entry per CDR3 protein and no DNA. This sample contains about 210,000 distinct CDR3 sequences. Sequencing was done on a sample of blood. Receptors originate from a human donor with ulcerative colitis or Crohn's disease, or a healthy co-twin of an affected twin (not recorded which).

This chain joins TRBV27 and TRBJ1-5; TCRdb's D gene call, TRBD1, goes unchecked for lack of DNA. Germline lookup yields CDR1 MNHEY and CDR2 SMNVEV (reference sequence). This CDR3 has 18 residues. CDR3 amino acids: CASSYTGPLFRGNQPQHF.

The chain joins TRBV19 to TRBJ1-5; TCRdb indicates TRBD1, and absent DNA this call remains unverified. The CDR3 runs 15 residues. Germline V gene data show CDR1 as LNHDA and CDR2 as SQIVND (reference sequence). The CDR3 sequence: CASSSPDRYNQPQHF.

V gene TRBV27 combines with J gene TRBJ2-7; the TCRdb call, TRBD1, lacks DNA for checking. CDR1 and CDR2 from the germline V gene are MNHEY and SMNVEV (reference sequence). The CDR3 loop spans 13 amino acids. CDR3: CASRRQGKDEQYF.

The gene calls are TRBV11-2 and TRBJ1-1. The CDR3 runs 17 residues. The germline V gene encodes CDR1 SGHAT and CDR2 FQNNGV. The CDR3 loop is CASSLDIWAAENTEAFF.

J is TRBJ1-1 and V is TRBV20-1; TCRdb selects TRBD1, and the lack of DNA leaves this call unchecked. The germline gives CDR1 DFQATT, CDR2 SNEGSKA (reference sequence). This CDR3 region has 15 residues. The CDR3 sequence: CSARDVGAGYTEAFF.

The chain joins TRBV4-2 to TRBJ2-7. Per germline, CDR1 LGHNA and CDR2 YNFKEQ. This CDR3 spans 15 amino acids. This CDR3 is CASSQGADNYYEQYF.

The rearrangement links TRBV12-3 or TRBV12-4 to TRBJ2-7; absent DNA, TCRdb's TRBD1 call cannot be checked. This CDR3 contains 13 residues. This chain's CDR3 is CASSKTGPYEQYF.

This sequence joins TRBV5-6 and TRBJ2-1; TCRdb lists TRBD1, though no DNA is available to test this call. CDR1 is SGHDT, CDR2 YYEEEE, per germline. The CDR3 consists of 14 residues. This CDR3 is CASSTRTGGFEQFF. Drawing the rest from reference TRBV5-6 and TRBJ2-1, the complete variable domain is DAGVTQSPTHLIKTRGQQVTLRCSPKSGHDTVSWYQQALGQGPQFIFQYYEEEERQRGNFPDRFSGHQFPNYSSELNVNALLLGDSALYLCASSTRTGGFEQFFGPGTRLTVL.

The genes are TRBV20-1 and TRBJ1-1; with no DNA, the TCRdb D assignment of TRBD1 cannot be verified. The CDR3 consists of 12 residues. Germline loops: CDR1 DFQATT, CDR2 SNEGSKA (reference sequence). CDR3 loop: CSARRGERGVFF.

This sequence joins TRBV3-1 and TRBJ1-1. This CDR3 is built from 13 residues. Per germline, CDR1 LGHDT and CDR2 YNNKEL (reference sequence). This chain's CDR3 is CAGSSQGNTEAFF. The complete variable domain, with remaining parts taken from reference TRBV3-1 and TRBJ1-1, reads DTAVSQTPKYLVTQMGNDKSIKCEQNLGHDTMYWYKQDSKKFLKIMFSYNNKELIINETVPNRFSPKSPDKAHLNLHINSLELGDSAVYFCAGSSQGNTEAFFGQGTRLTVV.

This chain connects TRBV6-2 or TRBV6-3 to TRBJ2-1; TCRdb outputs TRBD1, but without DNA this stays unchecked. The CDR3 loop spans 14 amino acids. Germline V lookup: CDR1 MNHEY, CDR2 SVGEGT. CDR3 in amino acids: CASSFGTGNNEQFF.

The CDR3 here is CASSQGTGSDSPLHF. V is TRBV5-5 and J is TRBJ1-6; the D gene TCRdb calls, TRBD1, cannot be checked with no DNA. Germline V lookup: CDR1 SGHKS, CDR2 YYEKEE (reference sequence). This CDR3 contains 15 residues.

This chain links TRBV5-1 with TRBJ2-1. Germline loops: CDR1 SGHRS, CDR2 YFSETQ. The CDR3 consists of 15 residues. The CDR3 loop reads CASSLELSGKDEQFF.

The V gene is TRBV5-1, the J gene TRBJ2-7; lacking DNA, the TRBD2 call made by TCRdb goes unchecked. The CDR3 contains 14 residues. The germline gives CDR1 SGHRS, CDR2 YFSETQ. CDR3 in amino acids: CASSLRGPEYEQYF. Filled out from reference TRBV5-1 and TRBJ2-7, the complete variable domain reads KAGVTQTPRYLIKTRGQQVTLSCSPISGHRSVSWYQQTPGQGLQFLFEYFSETQRNKGNFPGRFSGRQFSNSRSEMNVSTLELGDSALYLCASSLRGPEYEQYFGPGTRLTVT.

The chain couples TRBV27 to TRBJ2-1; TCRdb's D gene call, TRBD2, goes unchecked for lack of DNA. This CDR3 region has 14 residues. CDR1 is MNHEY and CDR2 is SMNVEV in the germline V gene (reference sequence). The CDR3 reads CASGPSSGSREQFF.

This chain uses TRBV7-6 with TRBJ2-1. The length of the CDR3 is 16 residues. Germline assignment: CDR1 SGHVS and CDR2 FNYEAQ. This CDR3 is CASSRGVGLLYNEQFF. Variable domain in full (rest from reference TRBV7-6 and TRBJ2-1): GAGVSQSPRYKVTKRGQDVALRCDPISGHVSLYWYRQALGQGPEFLTYFNYEAQQDKSGLPNDRFSAERPEGSISTLTIQRTEQRDSAMYRCASSRGVGLLYNEQFFGPGTRLTVL.

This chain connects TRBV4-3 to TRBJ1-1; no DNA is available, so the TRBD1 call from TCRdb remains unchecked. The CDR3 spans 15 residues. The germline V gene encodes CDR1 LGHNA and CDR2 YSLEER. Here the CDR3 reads CASSPRPGGNTEAFF.

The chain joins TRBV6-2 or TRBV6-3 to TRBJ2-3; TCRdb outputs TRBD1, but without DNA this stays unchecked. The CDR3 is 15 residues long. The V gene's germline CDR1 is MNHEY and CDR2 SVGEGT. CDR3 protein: CASSGTGGDWNTQYF.

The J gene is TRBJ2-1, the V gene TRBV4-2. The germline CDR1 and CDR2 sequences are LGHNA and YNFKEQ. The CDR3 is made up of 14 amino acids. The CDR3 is CASSQVFDSNEQFF.

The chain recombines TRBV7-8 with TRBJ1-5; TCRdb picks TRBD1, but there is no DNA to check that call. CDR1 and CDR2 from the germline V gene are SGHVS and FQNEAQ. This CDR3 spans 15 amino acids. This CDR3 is CASSAFGKGNQPQHF. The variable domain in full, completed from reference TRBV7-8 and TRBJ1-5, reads GAGVSQSPRYKVAKRGQDVALRCDPISGHVSLFWYQQALGQGPEFLTYFQNEAQLDKSGLPSDRFFAERPEGSVSTLKIQRTQQEDSAVYLCASSAFGKGNQPQHFGDGTRLSIL.

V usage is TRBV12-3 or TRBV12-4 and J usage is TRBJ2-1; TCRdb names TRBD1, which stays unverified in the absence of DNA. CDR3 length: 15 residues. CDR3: CASSLGGLIYNEQFF.

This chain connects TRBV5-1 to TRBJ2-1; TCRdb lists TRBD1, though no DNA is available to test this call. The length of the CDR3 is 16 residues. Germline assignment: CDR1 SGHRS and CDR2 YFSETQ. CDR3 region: CASSLRQGEAYNEQFF.

CDR3 protein: CASSLSGHTGELFF. The chain combines TRBV7-2 with TRBJ2-2. The CDR3 length is 14 residues. Germline CDR1 and CDR2: SGHTA and FQGNSA.

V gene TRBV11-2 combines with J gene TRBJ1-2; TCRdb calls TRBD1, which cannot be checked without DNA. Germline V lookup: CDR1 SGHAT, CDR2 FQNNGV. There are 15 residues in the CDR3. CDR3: CASSLGQGSSYGYTF.

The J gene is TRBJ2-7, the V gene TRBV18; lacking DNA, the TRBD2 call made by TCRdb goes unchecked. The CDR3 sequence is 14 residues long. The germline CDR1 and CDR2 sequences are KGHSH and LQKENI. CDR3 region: CASSQGASGYEQYF.

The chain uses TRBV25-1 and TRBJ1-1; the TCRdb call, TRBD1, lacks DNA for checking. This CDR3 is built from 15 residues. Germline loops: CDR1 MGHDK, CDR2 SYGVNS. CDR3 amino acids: CASSVRGGVGTEAFF.